This T cell receptor beta chain came from a study of type 1 regulatory T cells. Study-wide background: This in vitro CD4 product, T-allo10, is enriched for Tr1 cells and alloantigen-specific. Findings of the study overall: Tr1 cells had a more restricted TCR repertoire than non-Tr1 cells.

Details on this clonotype: What it binds is unknown.

CDR3 length equals 17 residues. Germline V gene lookup returns CDR1 SGHVS and CDR2 FNYEAQ. V shed 3 bases and J 1 base; nucleotides not matched to a gene: 10. MiXCR was run by TCRdb on the reads, yielding one entry per CDR3 protein. The data hold tens of thousands of distinct CDR3 sequences, with 62% observed a single time. The receptor was isolated from a human donor in good health. The sample taken for sequencing was cultured non-Tr1 T cells, either the whole culture or a sorted T cell fraction (not recorded which). The chain uses TRBV7-6 and TRBJ2-3, with 7 bases lining up with TRBD2. In DNA, the CDR3 is TGTGCCAGCAGCTTCGGCTCGGGGAGGGCCGGCACAGATACGCAGTATTTT. It encodes CASSFGSGRAGTDTQYF.